The present T cell receptor beta chain was sequenced within a study of blood T cells in healthy people across ages. Worth noting for this clonotype: Its target is not known.

Combining a sample-barcoded 5' primer with a J-beta primer mix, a second PCR ran for about 7 to 11 cycles. A minimum of 2.5 million CDR3-containing paired-end reads was obtained for each sample. TCRdb recomputed calls from the 5' RACE reads with MiXCR, one row per CDR3 protein. The data show about 720,000 distinct CDR3 sequences, 22% seen once. Study-level results: Roughly linearly, TCR beta diversity per million T cells fell as age increased. When one million T cells were used, diversity estimates were thought to be underestimates.

The CDR3 runs to 16 residues. Trimming removed 4 bases from V and 7 bases from J; junction bases left unmatched: 10. CDR1 and CDR2 (germline): SGHRS, YFSETQ. This receptor was obtained from a man aged 65-85 years in good health. The chain links TRBV5-1 to TRBJ2-1; TRBD1 agrees at 11 bases. The sample was blood. CDR3 nucleotide sequence: TGCGCCAGCAGCAGGGACGCCGGGACAGGGGGAAATGAGCAGTTCTTC. This sequence encodes CASSRDAGTGGNEQFF.